What follows is one T cell receptor (beta chain) and its context. The data were taken from a study of blood T cell repertoires in COVID-19. Overall study: Whether acute or convalescent, the COVID-19 samples came from the United States, Italy and Spain. PBMCs, B-cell-depleted T cells, or T cells provided the cDNA or gDNA that made up the material.

The germline gives CDR1 KGHSH, CDR2 LQKENI. The length of the CDR3 is 15 residues. V trimming: 5 bases; J trimming: 3 bases; junction bases outside the gene matches: 5. Under the authors' procedure: It was from reference gene primer amplification that nucleated cell counts were estimated. Libraries were prepared by immunoSEQ multiplex PCR; TCRdb keeps only in-frame clonotypes and omits some of them. That table gives V, J and clone size, and the DNA gave D and trimming. This table holds around 400,000 clones, roughly 86% found once. The sequence was collected from a woman aged 55-70 years with COVID-19, enrolled during active disease. The specimen sequenced was peripheral blood. The V gene is TRBV18, the J gene TRBJ1-2; 11 nucleotides align to TRBD1. The DNA of the CDR3 is TGTGCCAGCTCAATGCCGGGACAGGGGGACTATGGCTACACCTTC. Protein sequence: CASSMPGQGDYGYTF.